Here is one T cell receptor (beta chain) with its context. What it binds is unknown. V dropped 1 base and J dropped 4; count of bases not matched to a gene: 16. This CDR3 is built from 18 residues. Germline V gene sequence: CDR1 SGHTA, CDR2 FQGNSA. TCRdb ran MiXCR on the 5' RACE reads and lists one entry per CDR3 protein. The sample holds a few hundred thousand distinct CDR3 sequences; around 4.3% are singletons and the top ten take roughly 21%. This record comes from a study of T cells after yellow fever vaccination. Points from the study as a whole: Only a minor proportion of clonotypes was detected across both CD4 and CD8 compartments. Highly abundant clonotypes carried over from the bulk population could end up in FACS-sorted repertoires as contaminants.

This sequence originates from a young man who received the YFV17D yellow fever vaccine. The chain couples TRBV7-2 to TRBJ2-7; 7 positions agree with TRBD2. The material was PBMCs, obtained 15 days after the yellow fever booster vaccination. CDR3: CASSLGFAGDSSPYEQYF. The DNA of the CDR3 is TGTGCCAGCAGCTTAGGATTTGCGGGGGACTCTTCCCCGTACGAGCAGTACTTC.